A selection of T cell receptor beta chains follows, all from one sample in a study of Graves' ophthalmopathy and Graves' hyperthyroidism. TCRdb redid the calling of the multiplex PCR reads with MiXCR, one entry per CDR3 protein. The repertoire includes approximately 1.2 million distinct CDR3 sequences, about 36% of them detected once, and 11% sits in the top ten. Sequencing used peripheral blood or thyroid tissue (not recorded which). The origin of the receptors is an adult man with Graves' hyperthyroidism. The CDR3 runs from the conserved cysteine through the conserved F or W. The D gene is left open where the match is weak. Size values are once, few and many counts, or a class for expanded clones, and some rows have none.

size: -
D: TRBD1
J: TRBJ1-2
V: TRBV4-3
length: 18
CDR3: CASSQAPTRDSKVYGYTF
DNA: TGCGCCAGCAGCCAAGCGCCGACGAGGGACAGTAAAGTTTATGGCTACACCTTC

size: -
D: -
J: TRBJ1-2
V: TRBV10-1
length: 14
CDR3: CASSEPDSRFGYTF
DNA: TGCGCCAGCAGTGAGCCGGACAGTCGTTTCGGCTACACCTTC

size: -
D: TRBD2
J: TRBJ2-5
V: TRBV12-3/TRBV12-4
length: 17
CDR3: CASSPGAGTSNMETQYF
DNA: TGTGCCAGCAGCCCCGGGGCCGGGACTAGCAATATGGAGACCCAGTACTTC

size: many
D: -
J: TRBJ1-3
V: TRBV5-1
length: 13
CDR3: CASSLGAGNTIYF
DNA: TGTGCCAGCAGCTTGGGTGCTGGAAACACCATATATTTT

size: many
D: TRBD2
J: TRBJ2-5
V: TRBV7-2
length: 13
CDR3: CASSYGLAATQYF
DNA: TGTGCCAGCAGCTACGGACTAGCGGCGACCCAGTACTTC

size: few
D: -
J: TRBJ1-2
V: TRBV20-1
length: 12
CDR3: CSAVGGNYGYTF
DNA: TGCAGTGCTGTAGGGGGGAACTATGGCTACACCTTC

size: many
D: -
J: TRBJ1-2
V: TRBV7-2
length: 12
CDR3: CASSSARGGYTF
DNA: TGTGCCAGCAGCTCGGCAAGGGGAGGCTACACCTTC

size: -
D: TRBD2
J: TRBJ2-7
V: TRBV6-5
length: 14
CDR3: CASGTSGRSYEQYF
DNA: TGTGCCAGCGGGACTAGCGGGAGATCCTACGAGCAGTACTTC

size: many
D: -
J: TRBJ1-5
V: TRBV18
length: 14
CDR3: CASSPEQGDQPQHF
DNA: TGTGCCAGCTCACCAGAACAGGGAGATCAGCCCCAGCATTTT

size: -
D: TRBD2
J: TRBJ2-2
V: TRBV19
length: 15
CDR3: CAGKGLAGHTGELFF
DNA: TGTGCCGGTAAAGGGCTAGCGGGACACACCGGGGAGCTGTTTTTT

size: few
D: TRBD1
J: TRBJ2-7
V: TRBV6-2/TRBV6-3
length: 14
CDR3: CASRNRDRAYEQYF
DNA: TGTGCCAGCAGGAACCGGGACAGAGCATACGAGCAGTACTTC

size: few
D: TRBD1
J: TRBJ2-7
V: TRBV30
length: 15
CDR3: CAWSPGTGSSDEQYF
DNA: TGTGCCTGGAGTCCCGGGACAGGGTCTTCCGACGAGCAGTACTTC

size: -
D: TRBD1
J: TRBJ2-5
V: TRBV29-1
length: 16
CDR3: CSAQGVDRGFGETQYF
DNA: TGCAGCGCTCAAGGGGTAGACAGGGGGTTTGGAGAGACCCAGTACTTC

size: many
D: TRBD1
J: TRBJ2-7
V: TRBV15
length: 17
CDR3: CATSRVPVRDRVPEQYF
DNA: TGTGCCACCAGCAGAGTGCCCGTACGGGACAGGGTTCCCGAGCAGTACTTC

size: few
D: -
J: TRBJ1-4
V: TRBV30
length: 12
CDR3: CAWSTRSEKLFF
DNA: TGTGCCTGGAGTACGAGGAGTGAAAAACTGTTTTTT

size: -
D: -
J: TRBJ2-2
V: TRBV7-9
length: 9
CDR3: CAVYRELFF
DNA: TGTGCCGTCTACAGGGAGCTGTTTTTT

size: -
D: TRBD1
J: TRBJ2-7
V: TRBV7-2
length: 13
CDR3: CASSLRQGAGPYF
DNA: TGTGCCAGCAGCTTACGTCAGGGGGCCGGGCCGTACTTC

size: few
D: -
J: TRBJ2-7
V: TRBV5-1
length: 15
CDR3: CASSWASDEFYEQYF
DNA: TGCGCCAGCAGCTGGGCCAGCGACGAATTCTACGAGCAGTACTTC

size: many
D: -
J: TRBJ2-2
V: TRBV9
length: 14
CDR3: CASSVVSGTGELFF
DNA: TGTGCCAGCAGCGTAGTCTCAGGGACCGGGGAGCTGTTTTTT

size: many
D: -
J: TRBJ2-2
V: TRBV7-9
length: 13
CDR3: CASRTRDTGELFF
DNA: TGTGCCAGCAGGACGAGGGACACCGGGGAGCTGTTTTTT

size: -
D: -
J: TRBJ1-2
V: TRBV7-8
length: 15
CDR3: CASRSGARGKSGYTF
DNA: TGTGCCAGCAGGTCCGGGGCCAGGGGAAAGAGTGGCTACACCTTC

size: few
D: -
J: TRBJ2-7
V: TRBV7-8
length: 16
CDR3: CASSLGGSLLSYEQYF
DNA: TGTGCCAGCAGCTTAGGGGGCAGTCTCTTATCCTACGAGCAGTACTTC

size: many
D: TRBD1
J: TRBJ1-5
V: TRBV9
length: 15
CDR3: CASSAGTGLNQPQHF
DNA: TGTGCCAGCAGCGCTGGGACAGGGCTAAATCAGCCCCAGCATTTT

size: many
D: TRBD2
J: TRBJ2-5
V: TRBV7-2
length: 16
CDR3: CASSLLAGGGGKTQYF
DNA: TGTGCCAGCAGCTTATTGGCGGGGGGCGGGGGGAAGACCCAGTACTTC

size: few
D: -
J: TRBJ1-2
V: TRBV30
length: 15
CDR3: CAWGEPGQDFYGYTF
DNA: TGTGCCTGGGGAGAACCCGGACAAGACTTTTATGGCTACACCTTC

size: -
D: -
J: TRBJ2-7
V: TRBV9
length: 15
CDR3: CASSVGSGVAYEQYF
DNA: TGTGCCAGCAGCGTAGGGTCGGGGGTCGCCTACGAGCAGTACTTC

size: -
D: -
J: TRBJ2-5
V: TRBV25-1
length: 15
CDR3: CASSEPGRPQETQYF
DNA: TGTGCCAGCAGTGAGCCGGGACGCCCGCAAGAGACCCAGTACTTC

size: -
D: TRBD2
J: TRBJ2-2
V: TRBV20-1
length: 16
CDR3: CSAMGLAGGHTGELFF
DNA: TGCAGTGCTATGGGACTAGCGGGAGGGCACACCGGGGAGCTGTTTTTT

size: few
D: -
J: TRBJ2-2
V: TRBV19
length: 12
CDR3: CASSHRAGELFF
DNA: TGTGCCAGTAGTCACCGGGCCGGGGAGCTGTTTTTT

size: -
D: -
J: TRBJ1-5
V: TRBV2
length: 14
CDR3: CASSEATFNQPQHF
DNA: TGTGCCAGCAGTGAAGCCACCTTCAATCAGCCCCAGCATTTT

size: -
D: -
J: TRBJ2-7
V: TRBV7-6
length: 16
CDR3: CASSQEGTSRPYEQYF
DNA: TGTGCCAGCAGCCAAGAGGGGACTTCGCGCCCTTACGAGCAGTACTTC

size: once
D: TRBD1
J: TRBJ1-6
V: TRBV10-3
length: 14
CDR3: CAITSGTGVPPLHF
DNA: TGTGCCATCACGTCCGGGACAGGGGTTCCACCCCTCCACTTT

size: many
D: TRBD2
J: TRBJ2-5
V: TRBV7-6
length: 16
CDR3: CASSLEWTSGQETQYF
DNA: TGTGCCAGCAGCTTAGAGTGGACTAGCGGGCAAGAGACCCAGTACTTC

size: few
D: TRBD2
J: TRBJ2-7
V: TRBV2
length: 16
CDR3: CASRILPGPTGLPQYF
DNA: TGTGCCAGCAGGATACTACCGGGACCGACGGGACTACCGCAGTACTTC

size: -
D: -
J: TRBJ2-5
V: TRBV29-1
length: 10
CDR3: CSVDVETQYF
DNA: TGCAGCGTTGACGTGGAGACCCAGTACTTC

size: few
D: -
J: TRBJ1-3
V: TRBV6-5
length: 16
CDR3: CASSQRTGPAENTIYF
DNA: TGTGCCAGCAGTCAACGGACGGGGCCTGCGGAAAACACCATATATTTT

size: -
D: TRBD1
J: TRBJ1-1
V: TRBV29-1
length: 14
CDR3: CSVYTGGGSTEAFF
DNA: TGCAGCGTCTATACAGGAGGGGGCTCGACTGAAGCTTTCTTT

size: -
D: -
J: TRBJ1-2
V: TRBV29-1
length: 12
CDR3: CSVDGGDSGNTF
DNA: TGCAGCGTGGATGGGGGTGACTCTGGAAACACCTTC

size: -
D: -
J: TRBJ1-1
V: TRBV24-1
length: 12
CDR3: CATRGRNTEAFF
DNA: TGTGCCACCCGGGGAAGGAACACTGAAGCTTTCTTT

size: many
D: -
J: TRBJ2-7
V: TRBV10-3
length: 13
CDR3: CASSVNQGSEQYF
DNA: TGTGCCAGCAGTGTAAACCAGGGAAGCGAGCAGTACTTC

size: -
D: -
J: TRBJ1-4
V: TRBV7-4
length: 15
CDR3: CASSPRLEGGEKLFF
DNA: TGTGCCAGCAGCCCGCGATTAGAGGGGGGTGAAAAACTGTTTTTT

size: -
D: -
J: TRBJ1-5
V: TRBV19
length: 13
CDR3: CAIGPIRGQPQHF
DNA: TGTGCCATCGGACCTATTCGGGGTCAGCCCCAGCATTTT

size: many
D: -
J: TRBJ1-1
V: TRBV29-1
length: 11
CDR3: CSVSLNTEAFF
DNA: TGCAGCGTCTCTTTGAACACTGAAGCTTTCTTT

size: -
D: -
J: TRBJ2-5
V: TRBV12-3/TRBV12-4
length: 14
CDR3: CASSAGEKQETQYF
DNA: TGTGCCAGCAGCGCCGGCGAAAAGCAAGAGACCCAGTACTTC

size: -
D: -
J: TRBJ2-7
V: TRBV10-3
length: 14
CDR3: CAIRDYGTSYEQYF
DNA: TGTGCCATCCGGGATTACGGGACCTCCTACGAGCAGTACTTC

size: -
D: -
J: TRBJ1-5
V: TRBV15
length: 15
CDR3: CATSRAAGDGETQHF
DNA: TGTGCCACCAGCAGAGCGGCAGGGGACGGAGAGACCCAGCATTTT